This note documents a single TCR beta chain sequence. The data originate from a study of blood T cell repertoires in COVID-19. The CDR3 loop spans 10 amino acids. CDR1 and CDR2 from the germline V gene are GTSNPN and SVGIG (reference sequence). V was trimmed by 3 bases and J by 3 bases, leaving 2 bases between them. Using immunoSEQ multiplex PCR, the repertoire was profiled, and TCRdb retains in-frame clones only, with some absent. The table has 110,000 or so clones, 81% seen once; the top ten hold roughly a tenth. Sequenced: peripheral blood. This clonotype was sampled from a woman aged 70 to 79 with acute or convalescent COVID-19. This chain uses TRBV30 with TRBJ1-1; D remains ambiguous. The CDR3 DNA reads TGTGCCTGGAGCGACACTGAAGCTTTCTTT. It encodes CAWSDTEAFF.